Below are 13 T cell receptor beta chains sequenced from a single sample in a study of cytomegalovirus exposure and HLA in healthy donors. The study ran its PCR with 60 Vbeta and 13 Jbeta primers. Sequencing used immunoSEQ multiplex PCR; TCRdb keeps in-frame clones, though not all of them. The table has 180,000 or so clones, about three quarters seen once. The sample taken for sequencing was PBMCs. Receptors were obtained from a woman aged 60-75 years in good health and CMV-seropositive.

As DNA, the CDR3 is TGTGCCAGCAGCAAAGGGCGGACAGGGGGCTACGAGCAGTACTTC. It is translated as CASSKGRTGGYEQYF. The V gene is TRBV21-1, the J gene TRBJ2-7; the D segment call TRBD1 is taken from the table without a DNA check. TRBV21-1 has pseudogene status. The CDR3 runs to 15 residues.

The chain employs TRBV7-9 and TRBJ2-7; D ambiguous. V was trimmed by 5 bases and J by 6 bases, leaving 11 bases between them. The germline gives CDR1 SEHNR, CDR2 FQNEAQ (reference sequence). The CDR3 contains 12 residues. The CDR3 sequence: CASSPLSGEQYF. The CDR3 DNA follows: TGTGCCAGCAGCCCCTTGTCGGGCGAGCAGTACTTC.

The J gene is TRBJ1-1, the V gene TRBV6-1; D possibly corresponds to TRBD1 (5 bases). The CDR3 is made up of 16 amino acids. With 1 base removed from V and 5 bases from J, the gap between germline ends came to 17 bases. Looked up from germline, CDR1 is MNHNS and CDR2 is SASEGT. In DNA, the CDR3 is TGTGCCAGCAGTGAAGTCCCCAGGGTGGATCGGACTGAAGCTTTCTTT. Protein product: CASSEVPRVDRTEAFF.

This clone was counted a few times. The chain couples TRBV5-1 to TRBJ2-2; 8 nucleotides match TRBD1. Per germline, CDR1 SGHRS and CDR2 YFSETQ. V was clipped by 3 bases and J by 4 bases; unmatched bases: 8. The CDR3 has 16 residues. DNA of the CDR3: TGCGCCAGCAGCTCACCCGGACAGGGACCCACCGGGGAGCTGTTTTTT. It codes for CASSSPGQGPTGELFF.

The CDR3, as DNA: TGTGCCAGCAGCGTAGTCCAGCAGCGTGAGCAGTTCTTC. Protein product: CASSVVQQREQFF. This chain connects TRBV9 to TRBJ2-1; no clear D. The CDR3 is 13 amino acids. V was clipped by 0 bases and J by 9 bases, with 10 bases between them. Germline-derived CDR1 and CDR2 are SGDLS and YYNGEE.

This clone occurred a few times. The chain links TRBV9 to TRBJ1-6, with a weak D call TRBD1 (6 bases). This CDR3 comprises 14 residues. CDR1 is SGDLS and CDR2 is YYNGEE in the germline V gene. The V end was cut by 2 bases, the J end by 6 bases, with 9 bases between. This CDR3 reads CASSVGQPNSPLHF. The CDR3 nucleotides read TGTGCCAGCAGCGTCGGACAGCCTAATTCACCCCTCCACTTT. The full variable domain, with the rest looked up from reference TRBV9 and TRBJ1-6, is DSGVTQTPKHLITATGQRVTLRCSPRSGDLSVYWYQQSLDQGLQFLIQYYNGEERAKGNILERFSAQQFPDLHSELNLSSLELGDSALYFCASSVGQPNSPLHFGNGTRLTVT.

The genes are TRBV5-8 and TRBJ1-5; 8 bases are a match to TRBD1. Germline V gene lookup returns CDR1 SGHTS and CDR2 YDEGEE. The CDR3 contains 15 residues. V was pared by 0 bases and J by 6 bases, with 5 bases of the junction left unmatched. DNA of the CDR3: TGTGCCAGCAGCTTGGGGGCAGGGGGCGTTCAGCCCCAGCATTTT. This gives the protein CASSLGAGGVQPQHF.

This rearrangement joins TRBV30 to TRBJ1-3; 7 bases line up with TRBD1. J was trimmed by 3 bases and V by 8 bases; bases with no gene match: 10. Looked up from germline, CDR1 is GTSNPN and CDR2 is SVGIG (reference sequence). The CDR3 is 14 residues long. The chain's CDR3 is CAGRGGFGGNTIYF. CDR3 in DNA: TGTGCCGGCAGAGGGGGCTTCGGTGGAAACACCATATATTTT. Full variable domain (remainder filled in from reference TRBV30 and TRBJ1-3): SQTIHQWPATLVQPVGSPLSLECTVEGTSNPNLYWYRQAAGRGLQLLFYSVGIGQISSEVPQNLSASRPQDRQFILSSKKLLLSDSGFYLCAGRGGFGGNTIYFGEGSWLTVV.

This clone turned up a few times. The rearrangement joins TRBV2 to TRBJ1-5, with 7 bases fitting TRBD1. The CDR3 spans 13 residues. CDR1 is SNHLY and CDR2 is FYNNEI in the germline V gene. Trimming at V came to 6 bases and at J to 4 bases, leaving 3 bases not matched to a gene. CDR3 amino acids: CASRETGNQPQHF. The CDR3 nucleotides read TGTGCCAGCAGAGAGACAGGGAATCAGCCCCAGCATTTT.

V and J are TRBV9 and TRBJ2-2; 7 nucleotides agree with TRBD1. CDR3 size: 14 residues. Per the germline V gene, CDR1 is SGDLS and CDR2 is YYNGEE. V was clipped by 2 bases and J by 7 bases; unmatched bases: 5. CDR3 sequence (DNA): TGTGCCAGCAGCGTCGAGTACAGGGGCGGGGAGCTGTTTTTT. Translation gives CASSVEYRGGELFF.

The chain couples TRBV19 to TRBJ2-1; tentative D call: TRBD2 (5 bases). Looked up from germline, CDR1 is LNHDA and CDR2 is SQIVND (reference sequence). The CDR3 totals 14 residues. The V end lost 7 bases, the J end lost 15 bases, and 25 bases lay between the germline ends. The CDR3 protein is CASTPTTGSGGWFF. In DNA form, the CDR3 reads TGTGCCAGTACCCCCACGACGGGAAGTGGAGGTTGGTTCTTC. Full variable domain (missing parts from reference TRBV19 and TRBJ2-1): DGGITQSPKYLFRKEGQNVTLSCEQNLNHDAMYWYRQDPGQGLRLIYYSQIVNDFQKGDIAEGYSVSREKKESFPLTVTSAQKNPTAFYLCASTPTTGSGGWFFGPGTRLTVL.

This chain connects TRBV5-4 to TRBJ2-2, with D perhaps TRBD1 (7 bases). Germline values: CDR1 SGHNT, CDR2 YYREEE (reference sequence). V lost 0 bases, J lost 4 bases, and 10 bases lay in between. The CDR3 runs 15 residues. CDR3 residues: CASSLVQGGTGELFF. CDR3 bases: TGTGCCAGCAGCTTGGTTCAGGGGGGCACCGGGGAGCTGTTTTTT. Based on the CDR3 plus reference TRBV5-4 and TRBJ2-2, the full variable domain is ETGVTQSPTHLIKTRGQQVTLRCSSQSGHNTVSWYQQALGQGPQFIFQYYREEENGRGNFPPRFSGLQFPNYSSELNVNALELDDSALYLCASSLVQGGTGELFFGEGSRLTVL.

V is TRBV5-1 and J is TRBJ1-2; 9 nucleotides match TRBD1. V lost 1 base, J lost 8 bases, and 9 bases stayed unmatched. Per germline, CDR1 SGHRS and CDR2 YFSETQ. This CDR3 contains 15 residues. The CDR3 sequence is CASSLRTGARVGYTF. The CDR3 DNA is TGCGCCAGCAGCTTGAGGACAGGGGCGCGGGTCGGCTACACCTTC.